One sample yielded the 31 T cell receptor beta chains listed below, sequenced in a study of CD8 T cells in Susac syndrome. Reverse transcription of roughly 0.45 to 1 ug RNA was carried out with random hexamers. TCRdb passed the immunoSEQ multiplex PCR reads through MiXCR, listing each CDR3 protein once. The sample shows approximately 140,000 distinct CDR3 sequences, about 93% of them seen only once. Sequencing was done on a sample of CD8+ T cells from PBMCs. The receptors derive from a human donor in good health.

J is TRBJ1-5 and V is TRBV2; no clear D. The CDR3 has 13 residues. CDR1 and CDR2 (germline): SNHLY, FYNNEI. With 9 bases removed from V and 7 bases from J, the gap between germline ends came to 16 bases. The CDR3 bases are TGTGCCAGTGCCCCCTGGGCGGGGCAGCCCCAGCATTTT. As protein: CASAPWAGQPQHF.

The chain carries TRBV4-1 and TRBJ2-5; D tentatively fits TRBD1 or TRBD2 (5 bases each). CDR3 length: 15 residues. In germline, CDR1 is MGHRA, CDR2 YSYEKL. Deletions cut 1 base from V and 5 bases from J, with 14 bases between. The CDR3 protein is CASSQVTGTDETQYF. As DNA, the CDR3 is TGCGCCAGCAGCCAAGTTACCGGGACGGATGAGACCCAGTACTTC.

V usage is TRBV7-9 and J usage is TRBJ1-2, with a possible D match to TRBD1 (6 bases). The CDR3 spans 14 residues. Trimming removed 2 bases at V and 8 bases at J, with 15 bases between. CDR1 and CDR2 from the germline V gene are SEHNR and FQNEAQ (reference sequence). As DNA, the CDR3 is TGTGCCAGCAGCTTAACAGGGCAGGGTGAAGGCTACACCTTC. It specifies CASSLTGQGEGYTF.

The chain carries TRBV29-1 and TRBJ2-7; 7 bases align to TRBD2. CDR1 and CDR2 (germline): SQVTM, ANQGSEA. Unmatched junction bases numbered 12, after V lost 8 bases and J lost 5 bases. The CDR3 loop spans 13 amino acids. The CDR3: CSLMDGGGNEQYF. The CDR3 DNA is TGCAGCCTCATGGACGGGGGAGGGAACGAGCAGTACTTC.

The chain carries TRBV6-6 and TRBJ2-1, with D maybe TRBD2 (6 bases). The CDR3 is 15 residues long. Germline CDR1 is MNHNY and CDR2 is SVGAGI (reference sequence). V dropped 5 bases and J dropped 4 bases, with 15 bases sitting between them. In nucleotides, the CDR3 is TGTGCCAGCAGTCATTTGAGCGGGCCGTACAATGAGCAGTTCTTC. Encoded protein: CASSHLSGPYNEQFF.

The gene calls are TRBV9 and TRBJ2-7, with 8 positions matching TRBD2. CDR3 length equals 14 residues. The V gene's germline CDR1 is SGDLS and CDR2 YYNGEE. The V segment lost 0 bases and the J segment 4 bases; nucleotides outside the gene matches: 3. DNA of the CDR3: TGTGCCAGCAGCGTAGCGGCTAGCGGGTACGAGCAGTACTTC. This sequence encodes CASSVAASGYEQYF. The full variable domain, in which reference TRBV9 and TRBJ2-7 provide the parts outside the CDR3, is DSGVTQTPKHLITATGQRVTLRCSPRSGDLSVYWYQQSLDQGLQFLIQYYNGEERAKGNILERFSAQQFPDLHSELNLSSLELGDSALYFCASSVAASGYEQYFGPGTRLTVT.

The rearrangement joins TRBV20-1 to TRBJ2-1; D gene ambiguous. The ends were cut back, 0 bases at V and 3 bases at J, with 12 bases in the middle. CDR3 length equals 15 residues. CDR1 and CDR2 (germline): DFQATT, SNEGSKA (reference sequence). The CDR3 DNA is TGCAGTGCTAGAGATCTGCGCGGCATCTACAATGAGCAGTTCTTC. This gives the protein CSARDLRGIYNEQFF.

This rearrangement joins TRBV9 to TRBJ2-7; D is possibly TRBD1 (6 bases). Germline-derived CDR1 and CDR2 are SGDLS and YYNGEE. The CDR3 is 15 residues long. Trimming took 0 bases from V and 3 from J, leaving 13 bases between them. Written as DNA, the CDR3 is TGTGCCAGCAGCGTAGGGGACACGGAATTCTACGAGCAGTACTTC. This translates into CASSVGDTEFYEQYF.

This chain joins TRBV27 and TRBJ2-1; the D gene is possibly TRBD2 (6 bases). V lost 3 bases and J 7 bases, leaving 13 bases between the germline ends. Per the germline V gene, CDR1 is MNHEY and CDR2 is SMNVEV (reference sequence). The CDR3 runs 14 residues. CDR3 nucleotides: TGTGCCAGCAGTTTGCCCACTAGCCAGAATGAGCAGTTCTTC. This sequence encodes CASSLPTSQNEQFF.

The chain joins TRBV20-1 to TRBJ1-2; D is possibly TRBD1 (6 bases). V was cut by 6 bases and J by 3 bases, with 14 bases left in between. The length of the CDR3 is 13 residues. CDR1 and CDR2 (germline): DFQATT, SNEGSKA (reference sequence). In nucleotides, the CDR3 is TGCAGTGCAAGGGGGGCAGAAGACTATGGCTACACCTTC. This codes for CSARGAEDYGYTF.

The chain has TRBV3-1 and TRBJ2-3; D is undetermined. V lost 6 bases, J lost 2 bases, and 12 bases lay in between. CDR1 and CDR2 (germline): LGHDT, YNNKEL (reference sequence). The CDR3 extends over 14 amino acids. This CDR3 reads CASSPDSDTDTQYF. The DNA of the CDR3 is TGTGCCAGCAGTCCAGACTCCGACACAGATACGCAGTATTTT.

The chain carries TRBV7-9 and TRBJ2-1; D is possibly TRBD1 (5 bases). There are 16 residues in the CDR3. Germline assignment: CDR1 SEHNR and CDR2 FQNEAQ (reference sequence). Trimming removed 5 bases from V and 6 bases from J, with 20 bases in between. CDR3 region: CASSTPAPETGNEQFF. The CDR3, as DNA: TGTGCCAGCAGCACCCCTGCGCCGGAAACAGGCAATGAGCAGTTCTTC.

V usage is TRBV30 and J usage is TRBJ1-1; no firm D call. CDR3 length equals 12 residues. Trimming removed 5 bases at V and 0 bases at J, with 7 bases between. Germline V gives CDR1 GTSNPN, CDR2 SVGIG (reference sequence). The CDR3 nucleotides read TGTGCCTGGGGGAGAATGAACACTGAAGCTTTCTTT. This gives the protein CAWGRMNTEAFF.

DNA for the CDR3: TGTGCCAGTACCTTGACAGGGCATCAGCCCCAGCATTTT. This sequence encodes CASTLTGHQPQHF. The chain carries TRBV19 and TRBJ1-5, with TRBD1 matching 7 bases. V was clipped by 7 bases and J by 5 bases; unmatched bases: 5. The germline V gene encodes CDR1 LNHDA and CDR2 SQIVND (reference sequence). The CDR3 length is 13 residues.

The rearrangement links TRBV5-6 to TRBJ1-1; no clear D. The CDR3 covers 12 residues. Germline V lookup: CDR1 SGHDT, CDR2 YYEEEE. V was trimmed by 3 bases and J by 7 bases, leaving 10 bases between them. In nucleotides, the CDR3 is TGTGCCAGCAGCTCAATACGGAGTGAAGCTTTCTTT. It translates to CASSSIRSEAFF.

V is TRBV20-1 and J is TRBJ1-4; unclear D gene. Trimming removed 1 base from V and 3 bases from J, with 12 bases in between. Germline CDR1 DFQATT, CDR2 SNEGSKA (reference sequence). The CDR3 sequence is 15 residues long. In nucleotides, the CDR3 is TGCAGTGCTAGAGGATTCGACACCTCTAATGAAAAACTGTTTTTT. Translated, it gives CSARGFDTSNEKLFF.

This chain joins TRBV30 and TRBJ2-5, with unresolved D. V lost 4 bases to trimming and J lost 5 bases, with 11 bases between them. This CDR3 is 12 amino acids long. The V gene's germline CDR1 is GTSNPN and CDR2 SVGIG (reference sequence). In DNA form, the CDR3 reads TGTGCCTGGACCCCCTTAGACGAGACCCAGTACTTC. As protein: CAWTPLDETQYF.

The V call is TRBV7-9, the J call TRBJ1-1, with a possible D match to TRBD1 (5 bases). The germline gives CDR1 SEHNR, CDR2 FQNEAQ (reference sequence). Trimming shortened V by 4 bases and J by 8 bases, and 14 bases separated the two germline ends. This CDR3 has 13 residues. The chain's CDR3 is CASSSGQLGEAFF. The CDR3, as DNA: TGTGCCAGCAGCTCCGGACAACTTGGGGAAGCTTTCTTT. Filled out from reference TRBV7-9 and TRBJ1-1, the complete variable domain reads DTGVSQNPRHKITKRGQNVTFRCDPISEHNRLYWYRQTLGQGPEFLTYFQNEAQLEKSRLLSDRFSAERPKGSFSTLEIQRTEQGDSAMYLCASSSGQLGEAFFGQGTRLTVV.

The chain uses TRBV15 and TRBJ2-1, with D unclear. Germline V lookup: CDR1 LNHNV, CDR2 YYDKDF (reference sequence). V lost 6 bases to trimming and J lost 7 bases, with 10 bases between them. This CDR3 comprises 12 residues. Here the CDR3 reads CATSPYVNEQFF. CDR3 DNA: TGTGCCACCAGTCCTTACGTGAATGAGCAGTTCTTC.

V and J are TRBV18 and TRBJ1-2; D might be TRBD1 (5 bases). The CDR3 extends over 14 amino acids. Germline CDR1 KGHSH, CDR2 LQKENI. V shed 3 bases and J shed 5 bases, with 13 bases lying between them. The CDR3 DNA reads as TGTGCCAGCTCACCGGGGCCTCGTGGGTATGGCTACACCTTC. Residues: CASSPGPRGYGYTF. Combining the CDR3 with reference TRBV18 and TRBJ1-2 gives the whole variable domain NAGVMQNPRHLVRRRGQEARLRCSPMKGHSHVYWYRQLPEEGLKFMVYLQKENIIDESGMPKERFSAEFPKEGPSILRIQQVVRGDSAAYFCASSPGPRGYGYTFGSGTRLTVV.

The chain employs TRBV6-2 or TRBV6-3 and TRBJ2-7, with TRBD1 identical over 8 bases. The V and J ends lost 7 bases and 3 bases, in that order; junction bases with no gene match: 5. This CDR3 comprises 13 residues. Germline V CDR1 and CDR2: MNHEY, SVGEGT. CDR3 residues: CASTPDRDYEQYF. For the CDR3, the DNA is TGTGCCAGCACCCCGGACAGGGACTACGAGCAGTACTTC.

CDR3 in amino acids: CASSRIMRGDEQFF. The CDR3 DNA reads TGTGCCAGTAGCAGAATTATGAGGGGCGATGAGCAGTTCTTC. The rearrangement joins TRBV7-9 to TRBJ2-1, with D perhaps assigned TRBD1 or TRBD2 (5 bases each). The V gene lost 9 bases and the J gene lost 8 bases, with 20 bases spanning the gap. CDR1 is SEHNR and CDR2 is FQNEAQ in the germline V gene (reference sequence). The CDR3 contains 14 residues.

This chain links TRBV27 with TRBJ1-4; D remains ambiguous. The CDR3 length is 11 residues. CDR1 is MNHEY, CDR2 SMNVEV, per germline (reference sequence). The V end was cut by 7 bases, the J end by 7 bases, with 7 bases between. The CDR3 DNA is TGTGCCAGCATAATCGGTGAAAAACTGTTTTTT. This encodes CASIIGEKLFF.

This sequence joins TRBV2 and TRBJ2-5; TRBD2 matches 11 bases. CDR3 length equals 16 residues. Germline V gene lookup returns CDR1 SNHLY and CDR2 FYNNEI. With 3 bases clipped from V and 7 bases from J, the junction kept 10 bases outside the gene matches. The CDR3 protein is CASSEELAGELGTQYF. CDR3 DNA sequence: TGTGCCAGCAGTGAGGAACTAGCGGGAGAGCTAGGGACCCAGTACTTC.

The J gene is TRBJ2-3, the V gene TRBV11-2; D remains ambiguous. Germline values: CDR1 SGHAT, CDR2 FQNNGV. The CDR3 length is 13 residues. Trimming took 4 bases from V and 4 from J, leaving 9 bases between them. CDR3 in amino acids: CASSYELSDTQYF. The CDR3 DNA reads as TGTGCCAGCAGCTACGAGTTGTCAGATACGCAGTATTTT.

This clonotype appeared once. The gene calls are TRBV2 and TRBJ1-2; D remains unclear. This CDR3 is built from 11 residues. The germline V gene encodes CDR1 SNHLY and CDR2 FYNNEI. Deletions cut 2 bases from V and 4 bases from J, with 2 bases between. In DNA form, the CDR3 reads TGTGCCAGCAGTGAAACCTATGGCTACACCTTC. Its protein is CASSETYGYTF.

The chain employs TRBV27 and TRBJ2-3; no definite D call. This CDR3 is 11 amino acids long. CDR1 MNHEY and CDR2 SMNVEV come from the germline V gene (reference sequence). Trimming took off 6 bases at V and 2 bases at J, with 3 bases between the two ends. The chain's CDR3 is CASRYTDTQYF. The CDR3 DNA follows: TGTGCCAGCAGGTACACAGATACGCAGTATTTT.

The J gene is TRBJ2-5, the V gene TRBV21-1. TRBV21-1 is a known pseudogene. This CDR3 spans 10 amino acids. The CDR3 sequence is CARAVWTQYF. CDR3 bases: TGTGCCAGAGCTGTGTGGACCCAGTACTTC.

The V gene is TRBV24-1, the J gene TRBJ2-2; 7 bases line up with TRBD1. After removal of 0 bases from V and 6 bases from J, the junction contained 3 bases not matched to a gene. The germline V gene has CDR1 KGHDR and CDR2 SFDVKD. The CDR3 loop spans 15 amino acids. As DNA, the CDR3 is TGTGCCACCAGTGATTTGAGCCAGGGGGCCGGGGAGCTGTTTTTT. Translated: CATSDLSQGAGELFF.

The CDR3 reads CASSQDQEGDYSADEQFF. The CDR3 DNA reads TGCGCCAGCAGCCAAGATCAGGAGGGGGACTACTCTGCAGATGAGCAGTTCTTC. The chain joins TRBV4-3 to TRBJ2-1; a possible D gene is TRBD2 (7 bases). V was pared by 0 bases and J by 8 bases, with 23 bases between. The CDR3 consists of 18 residues. CDR1 and CDR2 from the germline V gene are LGHNA and YSLEER.

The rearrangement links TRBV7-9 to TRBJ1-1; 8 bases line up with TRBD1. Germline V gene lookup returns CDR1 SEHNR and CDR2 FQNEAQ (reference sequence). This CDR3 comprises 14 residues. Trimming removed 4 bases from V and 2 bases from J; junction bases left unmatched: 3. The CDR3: CASSSGTGNTEAFF. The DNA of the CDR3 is TGTGCCAGCAGCTCCGGGACAGGAAACACTGAAGCTTTCTTT.